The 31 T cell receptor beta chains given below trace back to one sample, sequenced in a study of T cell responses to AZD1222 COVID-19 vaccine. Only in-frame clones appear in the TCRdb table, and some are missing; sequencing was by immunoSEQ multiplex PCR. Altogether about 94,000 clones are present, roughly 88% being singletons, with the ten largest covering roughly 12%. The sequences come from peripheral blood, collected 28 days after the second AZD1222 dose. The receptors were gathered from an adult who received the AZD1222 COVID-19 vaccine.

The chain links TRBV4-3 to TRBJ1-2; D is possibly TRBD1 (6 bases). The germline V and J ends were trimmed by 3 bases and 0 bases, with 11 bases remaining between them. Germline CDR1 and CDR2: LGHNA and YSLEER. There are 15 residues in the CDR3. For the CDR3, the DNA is TGCGCCAGCAGCCAGGGGACAAGCACTAACTATGGCTACACCTTC. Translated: CASSQGTSTNYGYTF.

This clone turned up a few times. CDR3 coding DNA: TGTGCCAGTAGAAGACTAGACACCGGGGAGCTGTTTTTT. It codes for CASRRLDTGELFF. The genes are TRBV19 and TRBJ2-2, with D maybe TRBD2 (6 bases). The CDR3 consists of 13 residues. Trimming pared 6 bases from V and 3 bases from J, leaving 8 bases between. Germline CDR1 is LNHDA and CDR2 is SQIVND (reference sequence).

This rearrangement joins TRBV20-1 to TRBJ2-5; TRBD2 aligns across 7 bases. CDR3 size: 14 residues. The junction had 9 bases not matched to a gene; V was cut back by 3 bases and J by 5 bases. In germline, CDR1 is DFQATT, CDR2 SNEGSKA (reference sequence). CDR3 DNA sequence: TGCAGTGCTAGTCGGGGGGAGGCAGTGGAGACCCAGTACTTC. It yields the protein CSASRGEAVETQYF.

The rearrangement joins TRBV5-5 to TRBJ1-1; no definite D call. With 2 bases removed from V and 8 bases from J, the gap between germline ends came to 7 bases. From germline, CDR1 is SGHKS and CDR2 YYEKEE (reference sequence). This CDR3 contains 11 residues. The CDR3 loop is CASSLGQEAFF. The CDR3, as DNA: TGTGCCAGCAGCTTAGGTCAGGAAGCTTTCTTT.

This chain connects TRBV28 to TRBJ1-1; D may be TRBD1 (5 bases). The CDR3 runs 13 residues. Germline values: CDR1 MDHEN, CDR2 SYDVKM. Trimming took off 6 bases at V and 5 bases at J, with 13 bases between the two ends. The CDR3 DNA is TGTGCCAGCAGAGTGGGGGGAGAAACTGAAGCTTTCTTT. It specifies CASRVGGETEAFF.

The chain's CDR3 is CASQNQPGNTIYF. The CDR3 nucleotides are TGTGCCAGCCAAAACCAGCCTGGAAACACCATATATTTT. This chain uses TRBV27 with TRBJ1-3; D gene unclear. Germline CDR1 MNHEY, CDR2 SMNVEV (reference sequence). The length of the CDR3 is 13 residues. V lost 8 bases to trimming and J lost 2 bases, with 10 bases between them.

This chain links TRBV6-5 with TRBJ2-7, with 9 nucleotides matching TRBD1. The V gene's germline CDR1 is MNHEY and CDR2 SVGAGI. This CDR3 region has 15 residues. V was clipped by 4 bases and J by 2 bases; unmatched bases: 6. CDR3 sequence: CASSSDRGSAYEQYF. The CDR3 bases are TGTGCCAGCAGTTCCGACAGGGGGAGCGCCTACGAGCAGTACTTC.

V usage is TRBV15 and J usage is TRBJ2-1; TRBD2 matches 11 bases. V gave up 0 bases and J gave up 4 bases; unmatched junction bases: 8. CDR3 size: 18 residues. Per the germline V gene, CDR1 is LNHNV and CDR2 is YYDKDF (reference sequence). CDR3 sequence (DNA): TGTGCCACCAGCAGAGATAGGGATACTAGCGGGGGTTACAATGAGCAGTTCTTC. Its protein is CATSRDRDTSGGYNEQFF.

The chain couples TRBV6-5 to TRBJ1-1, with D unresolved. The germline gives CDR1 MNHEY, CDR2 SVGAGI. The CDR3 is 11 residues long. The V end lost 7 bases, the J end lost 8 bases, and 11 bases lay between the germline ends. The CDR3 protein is CASKDRREAFF. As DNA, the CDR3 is TGTGCCAGCAAGGATAGAAGGGAAGCTTTCTTT.

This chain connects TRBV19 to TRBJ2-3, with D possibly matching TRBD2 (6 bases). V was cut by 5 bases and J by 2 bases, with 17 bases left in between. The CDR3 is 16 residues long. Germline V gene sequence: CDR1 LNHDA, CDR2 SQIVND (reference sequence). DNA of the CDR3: TGTGCCAGTAGTGCAACTAGCAGGGTTGACACAGATACGCAGTATTTT. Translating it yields CASSATSRVDTDTQYF.

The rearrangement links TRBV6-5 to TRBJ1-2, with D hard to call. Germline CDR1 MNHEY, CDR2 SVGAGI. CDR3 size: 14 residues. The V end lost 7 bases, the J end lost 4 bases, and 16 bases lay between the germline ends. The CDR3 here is CASNKDFNSYGYTF. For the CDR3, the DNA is TGTGCCAGCAATAAAGACTTTAACTCCTATGGCTACACCTTC.

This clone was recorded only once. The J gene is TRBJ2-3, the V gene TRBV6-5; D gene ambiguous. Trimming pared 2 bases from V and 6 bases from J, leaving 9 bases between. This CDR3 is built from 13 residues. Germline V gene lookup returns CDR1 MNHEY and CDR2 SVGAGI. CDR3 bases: TGTGCCAGCAGTTACCTTATAAGTGATACGCAGTATTTT. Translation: CASSYLISDTQYF.

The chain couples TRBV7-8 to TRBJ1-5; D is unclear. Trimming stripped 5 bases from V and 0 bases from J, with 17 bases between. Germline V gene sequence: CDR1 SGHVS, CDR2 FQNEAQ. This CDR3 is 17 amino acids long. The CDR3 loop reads CASSRGIKRVSNQPQHF. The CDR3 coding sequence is TGTGCCAGCAGCCGAGGGATCAAGAGGGTTAGCAATCAGCCCCAGCATTTT.

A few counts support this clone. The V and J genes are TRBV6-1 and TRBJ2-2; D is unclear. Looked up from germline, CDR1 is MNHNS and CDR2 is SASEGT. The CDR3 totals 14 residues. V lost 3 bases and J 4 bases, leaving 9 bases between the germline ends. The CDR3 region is CASSEMGSTGELFF. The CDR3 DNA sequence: TGTGCCAGCAGTGAGATGGGCTCCACCGGGGAGCTGTTTTTT.

The CDR3 protein is CASSYQRIAEAFF. Written as DNA, the CDR3 is TGTGCCAGCAGTTATCAGAGAATCGCTGAAGCTTTCTTT. The V call is TRBV6-5, the J call TRBJ1-1; D gene ambiguous. In germline, CDR1 is MNHEY, CDR2 SVGAGI. The V end was cut by 3 bases, the J end by 6 bases, with 11 bases between. The CDR3 extends over 13 amino acids.

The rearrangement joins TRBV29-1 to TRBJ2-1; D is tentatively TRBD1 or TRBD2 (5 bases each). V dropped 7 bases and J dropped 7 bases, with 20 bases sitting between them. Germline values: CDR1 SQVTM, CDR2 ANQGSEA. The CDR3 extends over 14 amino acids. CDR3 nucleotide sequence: TGCAGCGCTCCCGGGGCCACCGGCGTTAATGAGCAGTTCTTC. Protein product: CSAPGATGVNEQFF.

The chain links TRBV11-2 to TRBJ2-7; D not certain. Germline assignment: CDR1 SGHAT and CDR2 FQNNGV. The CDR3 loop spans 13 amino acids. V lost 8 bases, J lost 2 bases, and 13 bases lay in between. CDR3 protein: CASEGIFPYEQYF. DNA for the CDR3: TGTGCCAGCGAAGGGATTTTCCCCTACGAGCAGTACTTC.

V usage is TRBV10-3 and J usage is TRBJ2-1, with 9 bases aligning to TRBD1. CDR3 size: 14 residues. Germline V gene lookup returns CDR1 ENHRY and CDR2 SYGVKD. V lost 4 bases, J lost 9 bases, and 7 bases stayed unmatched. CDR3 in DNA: TGTGCCATCAGTGCTGGACAGGGGACAAGTGAGCAGTTCTTC. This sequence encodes CAISAGQGTSEQFF.

This CDR3 reads CASGGTPGQPNEKLFF. Written as DNA, the CDR3 is TGTGCCAGCGGGGGAACTCCGGGACAGCCAAATGAAAAACTGTTTTTT. J is TRBJ1-4 and V is TRBV5-8; TRBD1 agrees at 7 bases. Trimming took 7 bases from V and 5 from J; bases not matched to a gene: 14. The germline CDR1 and CDR2 sequences are SGHTS and YDEGEE. The CDR3 length is 16 residues.

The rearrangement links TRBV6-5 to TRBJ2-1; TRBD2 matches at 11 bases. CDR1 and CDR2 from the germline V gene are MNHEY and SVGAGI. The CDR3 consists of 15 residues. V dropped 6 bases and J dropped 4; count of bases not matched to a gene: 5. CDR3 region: CASSILAGEYNEQFF. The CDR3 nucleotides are TGTGCCAGCAGCATACTAGCGGGAGAGTACAATGAGCAGTTCTTC.

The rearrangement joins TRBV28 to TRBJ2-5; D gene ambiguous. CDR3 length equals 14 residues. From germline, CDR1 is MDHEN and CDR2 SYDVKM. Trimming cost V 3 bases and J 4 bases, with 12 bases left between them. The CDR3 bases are TGTGCCAGCAGTTTTATTAAAGCCATAGAGACCCAGTACTTC. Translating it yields CASSFIKAIETQYF.

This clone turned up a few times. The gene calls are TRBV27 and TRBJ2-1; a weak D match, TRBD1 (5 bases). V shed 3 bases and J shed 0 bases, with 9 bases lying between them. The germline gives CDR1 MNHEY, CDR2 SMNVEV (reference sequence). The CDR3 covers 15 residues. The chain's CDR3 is CASSLEGASYNEQFF. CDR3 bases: TGTGCCAGCAGTTTGGAAGGGGCCTCCTACAATGAGCAGTTCTTC.

This CDR3 is CASSLRTGGPNEKLFF. CDR3 coding DNA: TGTGCCAGCAGCTTACGGACAGGGGGACCAAATGAAAAACTGTTTTTT. The rearrangement joins TRBV7-8 to TRBJ1-4; 10 bases are shared with TRBD1. The CDR3 is 16 amino acids. From germline, CDR1 is SGHVS and CDR2 FQNEAQ. With 2 bases clipped from V and 5 bases from J, the junction kept 5 bases outside the gene matches.

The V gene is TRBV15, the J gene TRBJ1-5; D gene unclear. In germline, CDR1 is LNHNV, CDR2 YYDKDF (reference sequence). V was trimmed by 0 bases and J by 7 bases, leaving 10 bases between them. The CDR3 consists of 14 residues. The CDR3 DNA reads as TGTGCCACCAGCAGAGAACGGACTGGGCAGCCCCAGCATTTT. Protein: CATSRERTGQPQHF.

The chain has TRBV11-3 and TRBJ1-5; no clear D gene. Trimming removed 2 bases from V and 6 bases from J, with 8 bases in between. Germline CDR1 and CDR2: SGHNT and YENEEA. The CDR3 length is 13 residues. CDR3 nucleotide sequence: TGTGCCAGCAGCTTATTGTGGGGTCAGCCCCAGCATTTT. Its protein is CASSLLWGQPQHF.

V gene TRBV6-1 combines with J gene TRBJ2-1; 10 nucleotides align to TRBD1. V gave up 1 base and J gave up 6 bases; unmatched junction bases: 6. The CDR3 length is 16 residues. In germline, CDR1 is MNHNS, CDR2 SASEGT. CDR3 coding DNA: TGTGCCAGCAGTGAAGAGGTTGGGACAGGGGCCAATGAGCAGTTCTTC. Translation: CASSEEVGTGANEQFF.

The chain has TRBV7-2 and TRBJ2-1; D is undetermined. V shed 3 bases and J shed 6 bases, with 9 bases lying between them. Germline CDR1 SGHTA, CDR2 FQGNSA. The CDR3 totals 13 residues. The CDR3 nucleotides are TGTGCCAGCAGCTTTGGGCCGGGCAATGAGCAGTTCTTC. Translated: CASSFGPGNEQFF.

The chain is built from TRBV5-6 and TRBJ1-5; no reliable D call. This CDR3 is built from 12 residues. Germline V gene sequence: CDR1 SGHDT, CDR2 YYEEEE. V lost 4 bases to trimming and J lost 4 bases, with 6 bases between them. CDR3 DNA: TGTGCCAGCAGCGTCCAGAATCAGCCCCAGCATTTT. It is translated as CASSVQNQPQHF.

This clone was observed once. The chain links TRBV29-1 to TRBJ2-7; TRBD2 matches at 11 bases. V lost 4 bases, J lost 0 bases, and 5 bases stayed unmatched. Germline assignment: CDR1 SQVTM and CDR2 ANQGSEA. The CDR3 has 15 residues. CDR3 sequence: CSVASGGLSSYEQYF. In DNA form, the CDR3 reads TGCAGCGTTGCTAGCGGGGGGCTTAGCTCCTACGAGCAGTACTTC.

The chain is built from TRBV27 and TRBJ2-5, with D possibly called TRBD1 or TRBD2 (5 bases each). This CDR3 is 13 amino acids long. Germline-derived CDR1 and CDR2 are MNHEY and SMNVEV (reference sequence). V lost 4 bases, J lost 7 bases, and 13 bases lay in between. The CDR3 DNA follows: TGTGCCAGCAGTTCGACCTCGGGGACGACCCAGTACTTC. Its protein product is CASSSTSGTTQYF.

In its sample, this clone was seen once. The CDR3 DNA sequence: TGTGCCAGCAGCTTAAACGGGGATAATTCACCCCTCCACTTT. Amino acids: CASSLNGDNSPLHF. This sequence joins TRBV11-2 and TRBJ1-6, with unresolved D. Germline V gives CDR1 SGHAT, CDR2 FQNNGV. Trimming removed 2 bases from V and 5 bases from J, with 7 bases in between. The CDR3 length is 14 residues.